This T cell receptor beta chain was captured by sequencing in a study of response to subunit inactivated influenza vaccine. Trimming took 4 bases from V and 1 from J; bases not matched to a gene: 3. The CDR3 length is 15 residues. Germline V gene lookup returns CDR1 SGHTA and CDR2 FQGNSA. General study points: The authors put forward the suggestion that each seasonal influenza vaccination may bring in only a limited number of new T cells.

TCRdb re-derived calls from the RT-PCR reads in MiXCR, one entry per CDR3 protein. The table lists about 650,000 distinct CDR3 sequences, about a sixth of them singletons. Comment on this clonotype: Its antigen is currently unknown.

The input for sequencing was PBMCs from blood, taken approximately 13 days after vaccination. The rearrangement joins TRBV7-2 to TRBJ2-3, with 9 bases that match TRBD2. The sequence was collected from a man aged 50 to 60 who received an inactivated influenza vaccine. The CDR3 DNA sequence: TGTGCCAGCAGCTCTAGCGGGGCCGGCACAGATACGCAGTATTTT. It codes for CASSSSGAGTDTQYF.